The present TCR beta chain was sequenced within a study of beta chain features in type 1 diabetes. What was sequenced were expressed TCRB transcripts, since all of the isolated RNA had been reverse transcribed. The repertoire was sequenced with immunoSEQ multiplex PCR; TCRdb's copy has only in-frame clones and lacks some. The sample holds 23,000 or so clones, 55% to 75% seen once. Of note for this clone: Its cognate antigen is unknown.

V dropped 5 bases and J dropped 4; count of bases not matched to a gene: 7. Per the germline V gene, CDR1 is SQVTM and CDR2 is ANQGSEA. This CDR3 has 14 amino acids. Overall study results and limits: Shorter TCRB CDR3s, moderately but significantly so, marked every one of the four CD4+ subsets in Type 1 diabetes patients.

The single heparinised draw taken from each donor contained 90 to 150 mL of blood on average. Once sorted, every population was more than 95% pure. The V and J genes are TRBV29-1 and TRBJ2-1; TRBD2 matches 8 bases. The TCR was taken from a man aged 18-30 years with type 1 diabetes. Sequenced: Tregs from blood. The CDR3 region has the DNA TGCAGCGTTACCGGGACTAGGCAATACAATGAGCAGTTCTTC. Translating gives CSVTGTRQYNEQFF.